The 27 T cell receptor beta chains below were found in one sample sequenced in a study of blood T cells in healthy people across ages. A second PCR of about 6 to 12 cycles used a sample-barcoded 5' primer and a J-beta primer mix. A single record per CDR3 protein comes from TCRdb applying MiXCR to the 5' RACE reads. The sample consists of 600,000 or so distinct CDR3 sequences, less than 60% of them appearing once. Sequences were obtained from blood. The receptors were sampled from a man older than 75 in good health.

The rearrangement links TRBV10-3 to TRBJ2-7, with D perhaps assigned TRBD1 or TRBD2 (5 bases each). The V end was cut by 7 bases, the J end by 3 bases, with 10 bases between. CDR1 ENHRY and CDR2 SYGVKD come from the germline V gene. This CDR3 is 12 amino acids long. CDR3 sequence reads: CAITRDGYEQYF. DNA for the CDR3: TGTGCCATCACCCGGGACGGCTACGAGCAGTACTTC.

CDR3 coding DNA: TGCAGTGCTCCAGCGGGGTACGAGCAGTACTTC. This codes for CSAPAGYEQYF. The chain has TRBV20-1 and TRBJ2-4; 7 bases are shared with TRBD2. The tail of the sequence fits TRBJ2-7 better, so the J call may be wrong. This CDR3 contains 11 residues. Germline CDR1 reads DFQATT; CDR2 reads SNEGSKA (reference sequence).

This clonotype showed up just a few times. The chain couples TRBV30 to TRBJ2-7; 7 bases are shared with TRBD1. The germline V gene has CDR1 GTSNPN and CDR2 SVGIG (reference sequence). Trimming cost V 1 base and J 0 bases; bases outside gene matches: 6. This CDR3 comprises 15 residues. The CDR3 bases are TGTGCCTGGAGTGCGGGGACAGTAAGCTCCTACGAGCAGTACTTC. Residues: CAWSAGTVSSYEQYF.

The chain joins TRBV7-9 to TRBJ1-2, with D tentatively TRBD1 (6 bases). CDR1 and CDR2 from the germline V gene are SEHNR and FQNEAQ (reference sequence). The CDR3 covers 17 residues. V dropped 4 bases and J dropped 7 bases, with 25 bases sitting between them. CDR3 in amino acids: CASSSYGQNRERRGYTF. The CDR3, as DNA: TGTGCCAGCAGCTCGTACGGGCAAAACAGGGAGCGACGTGGCTACACCTTC.

This clonotype showed up many times. At one end, the junction sequence differs from germline, possibly due to a read error. The rearrangement joins TRBV5-1 to TRBJ2-5, with D unclear. Germline CDR1 reads SGHRS; CDR2 reads YFSETQ. This CDR3 spans 14 amino acids. The CDR3 DNA reads as TGTGCCAGCAGCTTAGCCCAAGGACAAGAGACCCAGTACTTC. Residues: CASSLAQGQETQYF.

This CDR3 is CSASAEAGATDTQYF. The CDR3 nucleotides are TGCAGTGCTAGCGCTGAAGCGGGGGCGACAGATACGCAGTATTTT. The chain uses TRBV20-1 and TRBJ2-3, with TRBD2 matching 8 bases. This CDR3 spans 15 amino acids. Unmatched junction bases numbered 8, after V lost 3 bases and J lost 3 bases. Germline V gene data show CDR1 as DFQATT and CDR2 as SNEGSKA (reference sequence).

The V and J genes are TRBV7-9 and TRBJ1-4; 7 nucleotides line up with TRBD1. Trimming cost V 4 bases and J 6 bases; bases outside gene matches: 5. From germline, CDR1 is SEHNR and CDR2 FQNEAQ (reference sequence). This CDR3 is built from 14 residues. The CDR3: CASSWTGADEKLFF. CDR3 DNA: TGTGCCAGCAGCTGGACAGGCGCGGATGAAAAACTGTTTTTT.

V and J are TRBV7-3 and TRBJ2-5; possibly TRBD1 for D (6 bases). The DNA end lines up better with TRBJ2-7; the J call may be wrong. The length of the CDR3 is 14 residues. The germline gives CDR1 SGHTA, CDR2 FQGTGA. DNA for the CDR3: TGTGCCAGCAGCTTATCTACAGGGTCCTACGAGCAGTACTTC. Amino acid sequence: CASSLSTGSYEQYF.

The rearrangement joins TRBV7-3 to TRBJ2-1; D is uncertain. This CDR3 is 13 amino acids long. V was trimmed by 2 bases and J by 10 bases, leaving 12 bases between them. Per germline, CDR1 SGHTA and CDR2 FQGTGA. CDR3: CASSLQVQGEQFF. CDR3 nucleotides: TGTGCCAGCAGCTTACAGGTGCAAGGGGAGCAGTTCTTC.

This clonotype came up once. The chain carries TRBV6-6 and TRBJ2-7; perhaps TRBD2 as D (5 bases). The DNA end favors TRBJ2-4, so the J call may be wrong. CDR1 and CDR2 from the germline V gene are MNHNY and SVGAGI (reference sequence). The CDR3 is made up of 14 amino acids. The CDR3 DNA is TGTGCCAGCAGTCCACCGTTGGGGAGAAACATTCAGTACTTC. It translates to CASSPPLGRNIQYF.

This clonotype appeared once. Here the CDR3 DNA reads TGCGCCAGCAGCCGGGGAATTAATCAGCCCCAGCATTTT. As protein: CASSRGINQPQHF. The V gene is TRBV4-1, the J gene TRBJ1-5; no clear D gene. The germline CDR1 and CDR2 sequences are MGHRA and YSYEKL. This CDR3 region has 13 residues. Trimming removed 4 bases from V and 4 bases from J, with 8 bases in between.

The sample holds a few counts of this clonotype. This chain uses TRBV13 with TRBJ1-1; possibly TRBD1 for D (5 bases). CDR1 is PRHDT, CDR2 FYEKMQ, per germline (reference sequence). Trimming removed 5 bases from V and 11 bases from J, with 15 bases in between. The CDR3 contains 12 residues. The CDR3 protein is CASSPTQGDAFF. As DNA, the CDR3 is TGTGCCAGCAGCCCAACTCAGGGAGACGCTTTCTTT.

This clonotype was counted only a few times. This chain links TRBV12-3 or TRBV12-4 with TRBJ2-3; 7 nucleotides agree with TRBD2. J gave up 10 bases and V 5 bases, and 6 bases lay outside the gene matches. This CDR3 is 12 amino acids long. Here the CDR3 reads CASSLLAMPQYF. CDR3 coding DNA: TGTGCCAGCAGTCTACTAGCGATGCCGCAGTATTTT.

This clonotype was counted only a few times. The J gene is TRBJ2-7, the V gene TRBV6-5; tentative D call: TRBD2 (5 bases). This CDR3 has 15 amino acids. CDR1 MNHEY and CDR2 SVGAGI come from the germline V gene. V shed 6 bases and J shed 2 bases, with 17 bases lying between them. CDR3 loop: CASSQGRAETYEQYF. The CDR3 nucleotides read TGTGCCAGCAGCCAAGGACGAGCGGAAACCTACGAGCAGTACTTC.

The chain joins TRBV5-4 to TRBJ2-1; the D gene is possibly TRBD2 (6 bases). This CDR3 is built from 17 residues. Germline values: CDR1 SGHNT, CDR2 YYREEE (reference sequence). V was trimmed by 3 bases and J by 2 bases, leaving 18 bases between them. This CDR3 reads CASSYKWTNGAYNEQFF. CDR3 nucleotide sequence: TGTGCCAGCAGCTACAAATGGACTAACGGGGCCTACAATGAGCAGTTCTTC.

The sample holds a few counts of this clonotype. The chain joins TRBV7-9 to TRBJ2-5, with 7 bases that match TRBD1. The CDR3 sequence is 15 residues long. CDR1 is SEHNR, CDR2 FQNEAQ, per germline (reference sequence). With V trimmed by 1 base and J by 4 bases, 6 bases remained unmatched. The CDR3 is CASSLVRGRGETQYF. For the CDR3, the DNA is TGTGCCAGCAGCTTAGTAAGGGGGCGCGGAGAGACCCAGTACTTC.

This clonotype has only one observation. A much larger clone lies a single base off, so this may be a read error. The V and J genes are TRBV6-5 and TRBJ2-1; maybe TRBD1 (6 bases). The CDR3 is made up of 13 amino acids. Germline V gene data show CDR1 as MNHEY and CDR2 as SVGAGI. V gave up 11 bases and J gave up 6 bases, with 17 bases separating them. The CDR3 here is CAGKPTGANEQFF. The CDR3, as DNA: TGTGCCGGCAAACCGACAGGAGCCAATGAGCAGTTCTTC.

The J gene is TRBJ2-3, the V gene TRBV6-6, with TRBD1 as a possible D gene (6 bases). The CDR3 sequence is 16 residues long. CDR1 MNHNY and CDR2 SVGAGI come from the germline V gene (reference sequence). Deletions cut 2 bases from V and 1 base from J, with 13 bases between. The chain's CDR3 is CASSYPSTGGTDTQYF. CDR3 DNA sequence: TGTGCCAGCAGTTACCCCTCGACAGGAGGCACAGATACGCAGTATTTT.

This clonotype has a handful of counts. The junction differs from germline at one of its ends, possibly a read error. The rearrangement joins TRBV3-1 to TRBJ2-7; no reliable D call. The germline V gene has CDR1 LGHDT and CDR2 YNNKEL (reference sequence). The CDR3 consists of 14 residues. As DNA, the CDR3 is TGTGCCAGCAGGCAAGCCTCGAGCTCCTACGAGCAGTACTTC. It codes for CASRQASSSYEQYF.

V usage is TRBV12-3 or TRBV12-4 and J usage is TRBJ1-6; 7 bases are a match to TRBD1. V lost 6 bases to trimming and J lost 7 bases; unmatched junction nucleotides: 9. This CDR3 comprises 15 residues. The CDR3 reads CASRRTGTANSPLHF. CDR3 DNA: TGTGCCAGCAGGCGCACCGGGACAGCGAATTCACCCCTCCACTTT.

V is TRBV9 and J is TRBJ2-5, with TRBD2 identical over 8 bases. This CDR3 has 16 residues. The germline gives CDR1 SGDLS, CDR2 YYNGEE. With V trimmed by 1 base and J by 0 bases, 5 bases remained unmatched. DNA of the CDR3: TGTGCCAGCAGCGTATCCGGGGGGGGGCACCAAGAGACCCAGTACTTC. Its translation is CASSVSGGGHQETQYF.

The sample holds a few counts of this clonotype. The chain uses TRBV20-1 and TRBJ2-3; D possibly corresponds to TRBD2 (5 bases). Trimming removed 7 bases from V and 0 bases from J, with 8 bases in between. Germline lookup yields CDR1 DFQATT and CDR2 SNEGSKA (reference sequence). The CDR3 sequence is 12 residues long. DNA of the CDR3: TGCAGTGTTGCTAGCAGCACAGATACGCAGTATTTT. Protein sequence: CSVASSTDTQYF.

CDR3 sequence: CASRETANNEKLFF. The CDR3 nucleotides read TGCGCCAGCAGAGAGACAGCGAATAATGAAAAACTGTTTTTT. The rearrangement links TRBV5-1 to TRBJ1-4; possibly TRBD1 for D (5 bases). V was cut by 5 bases and J by 4 bases, with 12 bases left in between. This CDR3 is 14 amino acids long. Germline CDR1 reads SGHRS; CDR2 reads YFSETQ. The full variable domain, with the rest looked up from reference TRBV5-1 and TRBJ1-4, is KAGVTQTPRYLIKTRGQQVTLSCSPISGHRSVSWYQQTPGQGLQFLFEYFSETQRNKGNFPGRFSGRQFSNSRSEMNVSTLELGDSALYLCASRETANNEKLFFGSGTQLSVL.

This clonotype has a handful of counts. This chain connects TRBV20-1 to TRBJ2-7; D is perhaps TRBD2 (6 bases). Germline V gives CDR1 DFQATT, CDR2 SNEGSKA (reference sequence). The V end lost 5 bases, the J end lost 6 bases, and 20 bases lay between the germline ends. The CDR3 length is 14 residues. The CDR3 bases are TGCAGTGCTCGGAGGTCCGCCCAGGAGGGCGAGCAGTACTTC. This encodes CSARRSAQEGEQYF.

This sequence joins TRBV12-3 or TRBV12-4 and TRBJ2-1; 12 bases are a match to TRBD1. The junction had 9 bases not matched to a gene; V was cut back by 6 bases and J by 6 bases. This CDR3 contains 16 residues. DNA of the CDR3: TGTGCCAGCAGCCTAGGGGGGACAGGGGGCTTCAATGAGCAGTTCTTC. This encodes CASSLGGTGGFNEQFF.

The chain is built from TRBV3-1 and TRBJ2-7; D is perhaps TRBD2 (5 bases). CDR1 is LGHDT, CDR2 YNNKEL, per germline (reference sequence). V was cut by 4 bases and J by 0 bases, with 10 bases left in between. There are 14 residues in the CDR3. CDR3: CASSPLAGSYEQYF. CDR3 sequence (DNA): TGTGCCAGCAGCCCCCTCGCGGGCTCCTACGAGCAGTACTTC.

This clonotype was detected a few times. This chain connects TRBV9 to TRBJ2-6, with 10 bases fitting TRBD2. The trim removed 4 bases at V and 0 bases at J, leaving 10 bases unmatched. This CDR3 is 19 amino acids long. Germline V gives CDR1 SGDLS, CDR2 YYNGEE. The CDR3 region has the DNA TGTGCCAGCAGCCTATTAGCGGGGGGCTCCCCCTCTGGGGCCAACGTCCTGACTTTC. Protein product: CASSLLAGGSPSGANVLTF. The full variable domain, rest sourced from reference TRBV9 and TRBJ2-6, is DSGVTQTPKHLITATGQRVTLRCSPRSGDLSVYWYQQSLDQGLQFLIQYYNGEERAKGNILERFSAQQFPDLHSELNLSSLELGDSALYFCASSLLAGGSPSGANVLTFGAGSRLTVL.